A selection of T cell receptor beta chains follows, all from one sample in a study of a mutant IDH1 vaccine in newly diagnosed glioma. Antigens for these TCRs are unknown. The data were produced by immunoSEQ multiplex PCR, yet TCRdb's version contains in-frame clones alone and is incomplete. The data contain 70,000 to 90,000 clones, over 75% of them singletons. The starting material was PBMCs, obtained from a glioma patient whose treatment included an IDH1 peptide vaccine. Receptors were obtained from a woman between 50 and 59 years old with glioma. CDR3s include the opening cysteine and the closing phenylalanine or tryptophan. The D gene is left open where the match is weak. For some rows the clone size is stated as once, few or many, or as a class when expanded; others skip it.

j_gene	abundance	v_gene	d_gene	CDR3nt	CDR3aa
TRBJ2-7	NA	TRBV2	TRBD1	TGTGCCAGCAGTGAACTAGGGACAGGGACTGGCGAGCAGTACTTC	CASSELGTGTGEQYF
TRBJ2-1	NA	TRBV5-1	NA	TGCGCCAGCAGCCCCGACATCGGCTCCTACAATGAGCAGTTCTTC	CASSPDIGSYNEQFF
TRBJ2-3	NA	TRBV4-1	NA	TGCGCCAGCAGCCAATGGGAGACTACTAGCACAGATACGCAGTATTTT	CASSQWETTSTDTQYF
TRBJ2-4	NA	TRBV19	NA	TGTGCCAGCGCCGACAGTTCCTTAAACATTCAGTACTTC	CASADSSLNIQYF
TRBJ2-2	NA	TRBV10-3	TRBD2	TGTGCCATCAGTGAAAAGCGGGAGGGCCTTAGCGGGGAGCTGTTTTTT	CAISEKREGLSGELFF
TRBJ2-1	NA	TRBV5-4	NA	TGTGCCAGCCACACGAAACAGATCTCCTACAATGAGCAGTTCTTC	CASHTKQISYNEQFF
TRBJ1-2	NA	TRBV7-9	TRBD1	TGTGCCAGCAGCTTGGGGACAGGGGATAACGGCTACACCTTC	CASSLGTGDNGYTF
TRBJ2-7	NA	TRBV6-5	NA	TGTGCCAGCAGCTCTGGCGGGCCGAGCTCCTACGAGCAGTACTTC	CASSSGGPSSYEQYF
TRBJ2-1	NA	TRBV10-3	TRBD1	TGTGCCATCAGTGAAGGACAGGGGAACTACAATGAGCAGTTCTTC	CAISEGQGNYNEQFF
TRBJ1-2	NA	TRBV30	TRBD1	TGTGCCTGGAGTATACAGGGGGCTTTCTATGGCTACACCTTC	CAWSIQGAFYGYTF
TRBJ1-2	once	TRBV6-5	NA	TGTGCCAGCAGTTACTCGGGGGGATTAAACTATGGCTACACCTTC	CASSYSGGLNYGYTF
TRBJ2-5	NA	TRBV29-1	NA	TGCAGCGTTCTAAAGGTAGGACGGACCAGAACGGAGACCCAGTACTTC	CSVLKVGRTRTETQYF
TRBJ2-3	NA	TRBV5-1	TRBD2	TGCGCCAGCAGCTTGGGGGCTAGCGGGAGCACAGATACGCAGTATTTT	CASSLGASGSTDTQYF
TRBJ2-7	NA	TRBV9	NA	TGTGCCAGCAGCACAGGGTACCGGGGCGAGCAGTACTTC	CASSTGYRGEQYF
TRBJ2-2	NA	TRBV6-6	NA	TGTGCCAGCACCAAAACTCGGGACTCTAACACCGGGGAGCTGTTTTTT	CASTKTRDSNTGELFF
TRBJ2-5	NA	TRBV5-4	NA	TGTGCCAGCAGCTTGGGCGGAGCCGGGAGTGAGACCCAGTACTTC	CASSLGGAGSETQYF
TRBJ1-5	NA	TRBV5-5	TRBD1	TGTGCCAGCAGCACAGGGGGCAATCAGCCCCAGCATTTT	CASSTGGNQPQHF
TRBJ1-1	NA	TRBV10-3	NA	TGTGCCATCACTAAGGGCCAAGATAACACTGAAGCTTTCTTT	CAITKGQDNTEAFF
TRBJ2-1	NA	TRBV10-2	NA	TGCGCCAGCAGTGAGGGCCCTCGCGGCTATGAGCAGTTCTTC	CASSEGPRGYEQFF
TRBJ2-7	NA	TRBV27	TRBD1	TGTGCCAGCAGTTCTCGGACAGGGGGGTACGAGCAGTACTTC	CASSSRTGGYEQYF
TRBJ1-6	NA	TRBV19	TRBD1	TGTGCCAGTGACGACAGGGGAGGTTCACCCCTCCACTTT	CASDDRGGSPLHF
TRBJ1-2	NA	TRBV5-1	NA	TGCGCCAGCAGCTCTCCAGGGAACTATGGCTACACCTTC	CASSSPGNYGYTF
TRBJ1-1	NA	TRBV19	NA	TGTGCCAGTAGTATAAGTGGCCGGACTGAAGCTTTCTTT	CASSISGRTEAFF
TRBJ2-7	NA	TRBV6-1	TRBD1	TGTGCCAGCAGTCACGACAGGGGGGGAGGCTACGAGCAGTACTTC	CASSHDRGGGYEQYF
TRBJ2-3	NA	TRBV6-5	TRBD2	TGTGCCAGCAGTTACTTAGCGGGAGGCACAGATACGCAGTATTTT	CASSYLAGGTDTQYF
TRBJ2-1	NA	TRBV5-4	NA	TGTGCCAGCAGCTCCAGCAGGGAAGGACGAAATGAGCAGTTCTTC	CASSSSREGRNEQFF
TRBJ2-7	NA	TRBV6-1	NA	TGTGCCAGCAGTGAACAACAGGGATCCTACGAGCAGTACTTC	CASSEQQGSYEQYF
TRBJ2-1	NA	TRBV7-3	TRBD2	TGTGCCAGCAGCTTGTTACTAGCGGGCGTCAACAATGAGCAGTTCTTC	CASSLLLAGVNNEQFF
TRBJ1-1	NA	TRBV11-2	TRBD1	TGTGCCAGCAGCTTAACAGGGGGCGCGAGAGAAGCTTTCTTT	CASSLTGGAREAFF
TRBJ2-7	NA	TRBV5-1	NA	TGCGCCAACTCTACCTTGGACACCCTCACCTACGAGCAGTACTTC	CANSTLDTLTYEQYF
TRBJ2-3	NA	TRBV4-1	NA	TGCGCCAGCAGGCACCCGGGGGACACAGATACGCAGTATTTT	CASRHPGDTDTQYF
TRBJ1-5	NA	TRBV5-6	NA	TGTGCCAGCAGCTTGAGTAGTATTGGAAGCAATCAGCCCCAGCATTTT	CASSLSSIGSNQPQHF
TRBJ2-5	NA	TRBV19	NA	TGTGCCAGTAGTTCCTCGGGACCCTCGAGCAGAGAGACCCAGTACTTC	CASSSSGPSSRETQYF
TRBJ2-7	NA	TRBV27	TRBD2	TGTGCCAGCAGTTTTAGCGGGAGCACTTCTGAGCAGTACTTC	CASSFSGSTSEQYF
TRBJ2-2	NA	TRBV28	TRBD1	TGTGCCAGCAGTTTAGATTACAGGGGGTCCACCGGGGAGCTGTTTTTT	CASSLDYRGSTGELFF
TRBJ1-2	NA	TRBV7-9	NA	TGTGCCAGCAGCCCAGGGGAAACGAACTATGGCTACACCTTC	CASSPGETNYGYTF
TRBJ2-7	NA	TRBV9	NA	TGTGCCAGCAGCGGGTGGAGGGGGTTCGACGAGCAGTACTTC	CASSGWRGFDEQYF
TRBJ2-3	NA	TRBV28	TRBD2	TGTGCCAGCAGTTTGGGCGCTAGCGGGAGAGGAGATACGCAGTATTTT	CASSLGASGRGDTQYF
TRBJ2-2	NA	TRBV20-1	NA	TGCAGTGTTCTGGAGAACGGGGAGCTGTTTTTT	CSVLENGELFF
TRBJ2-1	NA	TRBV30	NA	TGTGCCCGAGGGAGGCAGGGCACCGACAATGAGCAGTTCTTC	CARGRQGTDNEQFF
TRBJ1-4	NA	TRBV30	NA	TGTGCCTGGATGCGAGGAGGGGCTAATGAAAAACTGTTTTTT	CAWMRGGANEKLFF